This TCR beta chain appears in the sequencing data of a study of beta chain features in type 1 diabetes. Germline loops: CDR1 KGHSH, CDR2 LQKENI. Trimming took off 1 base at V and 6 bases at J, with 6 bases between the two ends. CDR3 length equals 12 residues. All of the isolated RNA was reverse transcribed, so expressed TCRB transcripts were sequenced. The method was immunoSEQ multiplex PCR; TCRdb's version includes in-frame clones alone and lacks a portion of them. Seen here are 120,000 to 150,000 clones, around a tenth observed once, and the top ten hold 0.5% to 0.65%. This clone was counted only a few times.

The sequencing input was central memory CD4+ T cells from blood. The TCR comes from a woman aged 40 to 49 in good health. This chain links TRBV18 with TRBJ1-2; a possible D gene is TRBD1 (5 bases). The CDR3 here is CASSPRGDGYTF. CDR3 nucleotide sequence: TGTGCCAGCTCACCACGGGGGGATGGCTACACCTTC.